The present entry profiles one T cell receptor beta chain with its context. This sample is drawn from a study of blood T cell repertoires in COVID-19. The CDR3 is 19 residues long. With V trimmed by 1 base and J by 0 bases, 10 bases remained unmatched. CDR1 and CDR2 (germline): MGHRA, YSYEKL. Generated by immunoSEQ multiplex PCR, the TCRdb table keeps only in-frame clones and is missing some. Of around 63,000 clones listed, roughly 88% are singletons. This clonotype was sampled from an elderly woman with active COVID-19. The source material was peripheral blood. This chain connects TRBV4-1 to TRBJ2-3; 10 nucleotides match TRBD2. The CDR3 DNA reads as TGCGCCAGCAGCCAAGCTGGTAGCGGGGGGTTCCCCAGCACAGATACGCAGTATTTT. Translating gives CASSQAGSGGFPSTDTQYF.